This T cell receptor (beta chain) comes out of a study of T cells in Graves' hyperthyroidism and ophthalmopathy. Study-level results: Blood also held most thyroid clonotypes expanded beyond 0.001.

Germline CDR1 reads MDHEN; CDR2 reads SYDVKM. Trimming at V came to 8 bases and at J to 7 bases, leaving 15 bases not matched to a gene. CDR3 length: 16 amino acids. Amplification of TCR beta CDR3 regions used RNA as the template. Primed by the HTBI set, a first-round RT-PCR was run on the TCR CDR3. TCRdb reprocessed the multiplex PCR reads via MiXCR and lists one record per CDR3 protein. The sample has some 600,000 distinct CDR3 sequences, 11% to 15% seen once. This clonotype was picked up many times. Its target is not known. Material for sequencing was blood. The sequence derives from a woman in her twenties or thirties with Graves' hyperthyroidism that later progressed to Graves' ophthalmopathy. V is TRBV28 and J is TRBJ1-5; the match to TRBD1 covers 9 bases. The CDR3 protein is CASRGGQGRSRQPQHF. The CDR3 nucleotides are TGTGCCAGCCGTGGGGGACAGGGTAGATCAAGGCAGCCCCAGCATTTT.